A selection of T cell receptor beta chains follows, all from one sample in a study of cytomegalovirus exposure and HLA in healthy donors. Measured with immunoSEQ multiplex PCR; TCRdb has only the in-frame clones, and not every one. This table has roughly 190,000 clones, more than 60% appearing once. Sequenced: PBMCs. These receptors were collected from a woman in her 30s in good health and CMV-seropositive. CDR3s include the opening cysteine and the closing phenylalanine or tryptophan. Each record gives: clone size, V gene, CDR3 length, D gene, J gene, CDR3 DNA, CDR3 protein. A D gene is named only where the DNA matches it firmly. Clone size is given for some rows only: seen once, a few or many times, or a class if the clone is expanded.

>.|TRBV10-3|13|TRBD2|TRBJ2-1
TGTGCCGGCGGGGGGAGCTCCTACAATGAGCAGTTCTTC
CAGGGSSYNEQFF
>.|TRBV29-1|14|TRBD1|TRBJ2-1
TGCAGCGTTGGAGGACAGGGGGGAGACAATGAGCAGTTCTTC
CSVGGQGGDNEQFF
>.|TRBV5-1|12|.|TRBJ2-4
TGCGCCAGCAGCTTGGAGGGGGAGATTCAGTACTTC
CASSLEGEIQYF
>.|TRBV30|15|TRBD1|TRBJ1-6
TGTGCCTGGAATACAGCTGGGACAGGGAGTTCACCCCTCCACTTT
CAWNTAGTGSSPLHF
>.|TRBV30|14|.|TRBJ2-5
TGTGCCTGGAGGGGTGGTGGGAGTCTAGAGACCCAGTACTTC
CAWRGGGSLETQYF
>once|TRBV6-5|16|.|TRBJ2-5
TGTGCCAGCAGTTACGACGTCGGAGGGCCCCAAGAGACCCAGTACTTC
CASSYDVGGPQETQYF
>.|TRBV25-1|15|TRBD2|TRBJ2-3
TGTGCCAGCAGCCTAGCGGGAGAGTTCCCAGATACGCAGTATTTT
CASSLAGEFPDTQYF
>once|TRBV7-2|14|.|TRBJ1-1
TGTGCCAGCAGCTTAGAGGTGGAGGCTATGGAAGCTTTCTTT
CASSLEVEAMEAFF
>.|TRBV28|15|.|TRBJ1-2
TGTGCCAGCAGTTCCCTTCCTCAGGGAGGACGCGGCTACACCTTC
CASSSLPQGGRGYTF
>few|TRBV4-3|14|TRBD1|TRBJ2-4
TGCGCCAGCAGCTTACAGGGGGCCAAAAACATTCAGTACTTC
CASSLQGAKNIQYF
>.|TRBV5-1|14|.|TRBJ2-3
TGCGCCAGCAGCTCCTCGTCTTCCACAGATACGCAGTATTTT
CASSSSSSTDTQYF
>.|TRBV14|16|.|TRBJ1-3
TGTGCCAGCAGCCAACCGACAGCGAACTCTGGAAACACCATATATTTT
CASSQPTANSGNTIYF
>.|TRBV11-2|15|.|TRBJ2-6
TGTGCCAGCAGCCACCTCAGGGCCGGGGCCAACGTCCTGACTTTC
CASSHLRAGANVLTF
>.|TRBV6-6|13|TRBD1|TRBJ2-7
TGTGCCAGCAGCGGGACAGGGGGCAGTGAGCAGTACTTC
CASSGTGGSEQYF
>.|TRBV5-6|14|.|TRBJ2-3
TGTGCCAGCAGCCCGCCGGGAGATACAGATACGCAGTATTTT
CASSPPGDTDTQYF
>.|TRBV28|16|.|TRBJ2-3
TGTGCCAGCAGTTTTCCGAAAGGGACATACACAGATACGCAGTATTTT
CASSFPKGTYTDTQYF
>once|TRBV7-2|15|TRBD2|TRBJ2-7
TGTGCCAGCAGCAAGCTAGCGGGAGGACTCTACGAGCAGTACTTC
CASSKLAGGLYEQYF
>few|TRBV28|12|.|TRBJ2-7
TGTGCCAGCAGAGAAGGTTCGACTGAGCAGTACTTC
CASREGSTEQYF
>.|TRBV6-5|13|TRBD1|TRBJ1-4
TGTGCCAGCCGGACAGGGGGCAAGGAAAAACTGTTTTTT
CASRTGGKEKLFF
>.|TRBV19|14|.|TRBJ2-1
TGTGCCAGTAGTATGTACGGCTCCTACAATGAGCAGTTCTTC
CASSMYGSYNEQFF
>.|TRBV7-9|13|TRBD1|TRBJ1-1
TGTGCCAGCAGCTTAGAACAGGGGACTAGGGCTTTCTTT
CASSLEQGTRAFF
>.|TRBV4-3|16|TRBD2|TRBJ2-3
TGCGCCAGCAGCCAAGACGCGGGGGGGCGACAAGATACGCAGTATTTT
CASSQDAGGRQDTQYF
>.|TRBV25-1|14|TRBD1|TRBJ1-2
TGTGCCAGCAGTGAATTGCCAGGGGGGTATGGCTACACCTTC
CASSELPGGYGYTF
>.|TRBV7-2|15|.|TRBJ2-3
TGTGCCAGCACCCCAGCCCTCTTTCCGGGAGATACGCAGTATTTT
CASTPALFPGDTQYF
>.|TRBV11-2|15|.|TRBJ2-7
TGTGCCAGCAGCTTACCGCCCGGCGGGACCTACGAGCAGTACTTC
CASSLPPGGTYEQYF
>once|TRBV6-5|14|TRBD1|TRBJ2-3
TGTGCCAGCAGTTACAAGGGGGCCCCAGATACGCAGTATTTT
CASSYKGAPDTQYF
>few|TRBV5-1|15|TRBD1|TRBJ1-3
TGCGCCAGCAGCTACGGGACAGCTCTTGGAAACACCATATATTTT
CASSYGTALGNTIYF
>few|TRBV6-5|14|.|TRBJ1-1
TGTGCCAGCAGTCGGGGAGTCATGAACACTGAAGCTTTCTTT
CASSRGVMNTEAFF
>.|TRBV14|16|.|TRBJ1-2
TGTGCCAGCAGCCAAAGCCTCGTTTGGGGGCGTATTGGCTACACCTTC
CASSQSLVWGRIGYTF
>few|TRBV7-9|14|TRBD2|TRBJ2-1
TGTGCCAGCAGTTACAGCGGGAGCTACAATGAGCAGTTCTTC
CASSYSGSYNEQFF
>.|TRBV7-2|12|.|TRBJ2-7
TGTGCCAGCAGCTTGGGGGCCATCGAGCAGTACTTC
CASSLGAIEQYF
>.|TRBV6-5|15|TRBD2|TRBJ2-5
TGTGCCAGCAGTTACGTCGGAGCGGGAAGGGAGACCCAGTACTTC
CASSYVGAGRETQYF
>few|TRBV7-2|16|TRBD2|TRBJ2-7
TGTGCCAGCAGCCCCAATGGACTAGCGGCTTCCTACGAGCAGTACTTC
CASSPNGLAASYEQYF
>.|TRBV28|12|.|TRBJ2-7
TGTGCCAGCAGTTCCCTGTCCTACGAGCAGTACTTC
CASSSLSYEQYF
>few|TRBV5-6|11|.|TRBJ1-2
TGTGCCAGCAGCTTGACAGGCGGCTACACCTTC
CASSLTGGYTF
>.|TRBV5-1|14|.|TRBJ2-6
TGCGCCAGCATGAGGGCTCCTGGGGCCAACGTCCTGACTTTC
CASMRAPGANVLTF
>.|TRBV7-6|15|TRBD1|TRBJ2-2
TGTGCCAGCAGCTCCGACAGGGGGAACACCGGGGAGCTGTTTTTT
CASSSDRGNTGELFF
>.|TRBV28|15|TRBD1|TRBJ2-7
TGTGCCAGCAGGTCAACAGGGGGCGCATCCTACGAGCAGTACTTC
CASRSTGGASYEQYF
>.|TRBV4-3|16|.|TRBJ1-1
TGCGCCAGCAGCCACCTCCCCGGGGTTATGAACACTGAAGCTTTCTTT
CASSHLPGVMNTEAFF
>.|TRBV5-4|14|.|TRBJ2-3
TGTGCCAGCAGCTCGCGGAGCCTCACAGATACGCAGTATTTT
CASSSRSLTDTQYF
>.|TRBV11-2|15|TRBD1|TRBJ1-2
TGTGCCAGCAGTTCTAACAGGGGGCGATACTATGGCTACACCTTC
CASSSNRGRYYGYTF
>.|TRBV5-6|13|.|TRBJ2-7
TGTGCCAGCAGCTTGGATAGAGTCTACGAGCAGTACTTC
CASSLDRVYEQYF
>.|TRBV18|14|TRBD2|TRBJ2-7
TGTGCCAGCTCACCTATGGCGGGGGAACACGAGCAGTACTTC
CASSPMAGEHEQYF
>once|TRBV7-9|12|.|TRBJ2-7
TGTGCCAGCAGCCGGACAGACTACGAGCAGTACTTC
CASSRTDYEQYF
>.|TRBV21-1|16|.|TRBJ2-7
TGTGCCAGCAGCAAAGGGGGGGACCCGGGGGCCTACGAGCAGTACTTC
CASSKGGDPGAYEQYF
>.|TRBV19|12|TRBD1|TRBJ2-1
TGTGCCAGTAGTAGACAGGGGAATGAGCAGTTCTTC
CASSRQGNEQFF
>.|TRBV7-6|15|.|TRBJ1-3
TGTGCCAGCAGCTTAGAGCAGGATGGAGGAAACACCATATATTTT
CASSLEQDGGNTIYF
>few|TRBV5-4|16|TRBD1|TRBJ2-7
TGTGCCAGCAGCATGAACCAGGGACAGGGGGCTTGGGAGCAGTACTTC
CASSMNQGQGAWEQYF
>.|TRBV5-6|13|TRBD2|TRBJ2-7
TGTGCCAGCAGCTCGGGGGGAACCTACGAGCAGTACTTC
CASSSGGTYEQYF
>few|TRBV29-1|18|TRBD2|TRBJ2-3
TGCAGCGTCACAACCTGGACTAGCGGGTTTTTCTACACAGATACGCAGTATTTT
CSVTTWTSGFFYTDTQYF
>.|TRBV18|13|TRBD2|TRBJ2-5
TGTGCCAGCTCACCCGCGGGAGGAGGGACCCAGTACTTC
CASSPAGGGTQYF
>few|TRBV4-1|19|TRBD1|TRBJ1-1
TGCGCCAGCAGCCAAGATATTGGCAGGGGGCAGAAAGGGGGCACTGAAGCTTTCTTT
CASSQDIGRGQKGGTEAFF
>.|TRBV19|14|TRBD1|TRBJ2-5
TGTGCCAGTAGTCAGACAGGGGTAAAAGAGACCCAGTACTTC
CASSQTGVKETQYF
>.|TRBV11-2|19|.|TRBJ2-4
TGTGCCAGCAGCTTGGAGACGCTACCTTATGTTGTAGCCAAAAACATTCAGTACTTC
CASSLETLPYVVAKNIQYF
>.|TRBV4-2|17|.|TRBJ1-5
TGTGCCAGCAGCCAAGAAATAGGGGGAATCAGCAATCAGCCCCAGCATTTT
CASSQEIGGISNQPQHF
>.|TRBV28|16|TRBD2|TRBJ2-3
TGTGCCAGCAGCCTTCTAGCGGGGGGGCCCACAGATACGCAGTATTTT
CASSLLAGGPTDTQYF